Below, 32 T cell receptor beta chains from the same sample are listed, as sequenced in a study of beta chain features in type 1 diabetes. TCRB transcripts that were expressed got sequenced, as all of the isolated RNA had been reverse transcribed. Data came from immunoSEQ multiplex PCR; TCRdb stores just in-frame clones and leaves some out. In the table there are hundreds of thousands of clones, roughly an eighth of which are singletons. Findings and caveats of the study: Significant though moderate, a shortening of TCRB CDR3s appeared in all four CD4+ subsets of Type 1 diabetes patients.

These TCRs' antigens remain unknown. The sample was naive CD4+ T cells from blood. Receptors were obtained from a man younger than 35 with type 1 diabetes.

This clone was seen a handful of times. The genes are TRBV29-1 and TRBJ1-2; possibly TRBD1 for D (6 bases). The CDR3 runs to 11 residues. Germline loops: CDR1 SQVTM, CDR2 ANQGSEA. Trimming left V 7 bases short and J 6 bases short, with 12 bases between. For the CDR3, the DNA is TGCAGCGGCGGGGGCAGCGATGGCTACACCTTC. Protein: CSGGGSDGYTF.

The sample holds a few counts of this clone. J is TRBJ1-2 and V is TRBV30, with D unresolved. Germline V lookup: CDR1 GTSNPN, CDR2 SVGIG (reference sequence). V lost 2 bases to trimming and J lost 8 bases, with 15 bases between them. The CDR3 totals 13 residues. The DNA for the CDR3 is TGTGCCTGGAGTAGGTTATCCGGGATCGGCTACACCTTC. Protein sequence: CAWSRLSGIGYTF.

The rearrangement joins TRBV5-1 to TRBJ2-5; D gene ambiguous. CDR1 and CDR2 (germline): SGHRS, YFSETQ. V lost 4 bases, J lost 0 bases, and 13 bases lay in between. CDR3 size: 15 residues. CDR3 in amino acids: CASSTGLGNQETQYF. CDR3 coding DNA: TGCGCCAGCAGCACCGGGTTGGGGAACCAAGAGACCCAGTACTTC. Looking up the rest from reference TRBV5-1 and TRBJ2-5 gives the full variable domain: KAGVTQTPRYLIKTRGQQVTLSCSPISGHRSVSWYQQTPGQGLQFLFEYFSETQRNKGNFPGRFSGRQFSNSRSEMNVSTLELGDSALYLCASSTGLGNQETQYFGPGTRLLVL.

The chain carries TRBV5-1 and TRBJ2-5; TRBD1 might be the D (6 bases). The V gene lost 4 bases and the J gene lost 1 base, with 8 bases spanning the gap. Germline V CDR1 and CDR2: SGHRS, YFSETQ. This CDR3 contains 13 residues. The CDR3, as DNA: TGCGCCAGCAGCCGGACAGCCCAAGAGACCCAGTACTTC. Amino acid sequence: CASSRTAQETQYF.

The V and J genes are TRBV5-1 and TRBJ2-5; tentatively, D is TRBD1 or TRBD2 (5 bases each). CDR1 is SGHRS, CDR2 YFSETQ, per germline. This CDR3 has 14 residues. Trimming removed 4 bases from V and 2 bases from J, with 12 bases in between. The CDR3 reads CASSPGSLQETQYF. The CDR3 DNA is TGCGCCAGCAGCCCAGGGAGCCTACAAGAGACCCAGTACTTC.

The gene calls are TRBV7-8 and TRBJ1-2; TRBD1 might be the D (6 bases). There are 14 residues in the CDR3. Germline CDR1 and CDR2: SGHVS and FQNEAQ. V lost 1 base and J 6 bases, leaving 12 bases between the germline ends. As DNA, the CDR3 is TGTGCCAGCAGCTTAGAAAGGACAGCAAATGGCTACACCTTC. This codes for CASSLERTANGYTF. Full variable domain (missing parts from reference TRBV7-8 and TRBJ1-2): GAGVSQSPRYKVAKRGQDVALRCDPISGHVSLFWYQQALGQGPEFLTYFQNEAQLDKSGLPSDRFFAERPEGSVSTLKIQRTQQEDSAVYLCASSLERTANGYTFGSGTRLTVV.

This clone was observed a few times. V gene TRBV6-1 combines with J gene TRBJ2-7; the D call may be TRBD1 or TRBD2 (5 bases each). This CDR3 has 11 residues. Trimming removed 6 bases from V and 10 bases from J, with 13 bases in between. The germline CDR1 and CDR2 sequences are MNHNS and SASEGT. In DNA form, the CDR3 reads TGTGCCAGCAGAGGGACGGATTTTCAGTACTTC. Amino acids: CASRGTDFQYF.

The sample holds a few counts of this clone. This sample also contains other DNA sequences that code for the same CDR3. The chain carries TRBV15 and TRBJ1-1; unclear D gene. Germline-derived CDR1 and CDR2 are LNHNV and YYDKDF (reference sequence). The CDR3 runs to 12 residues. Trimming cost V 8 bases and J 1 base, with 8 bases left between them. The chain's CDR3 is CATSRGNTEAFF. As DNA, the CDR3 is TGTGCCACCTCCAGAGGGAACACTGAAGCTTTCTTT.

This sequence joins TRBV11-3 and TRBJ1-1, with unresolved D. V lost 2 bases and J 0 bases, leaving 1 base between the germline ends. CDR1 and CDR2 from the germline V gene are SGHNT and YENEEA. The CDR3 sequence is 12 residues long. As DNA, the CDR3 is TGTGCCAGCAGCTTAATGAACACTGAAGCTTTCTTT. As protein: CASSLMNTEAFF.

This clone was picked up a small number of times. The DNA for the CDR3 is TGCGCCAGCAGCGACGGAGGGACAGATACGCAGTATTTT. This gives the protein CASSDGGTDTQYF. The chain combines TRBV5-1 with TRBJ2-3; weak D call: TRBD2 (6 bases). The germline V and J ends were trimmed by 4 bases and 3 bases, with 9 bases remaining between them. The CDR3 runs to 13 residues. The germline V gene encodes CDR1 SGHRS and CDR2 YFSETQ.

This clone was picked up a small number of times. This specimen includes other DNA sequences encoding the same CDR3. The CDR3 loop is CASSLVGQYQETQYF. The CDR3 DNA reads as TGCGCCAGCAGCTTGGTTGGACAGTACCAAGAGACCCAGTACTTC. The V call is TRBV5-1, the J call TRBJ2-5; possible D gene TRBD1, 6 bases. CDR1 is SGHRS, CDR2 YFSETQ, per germline. There are 15 residues in the CDR3. The germline V and J ends were trimmed by 0 bases and 0 bases, with 9 bases remaining between them.

This clone has only a few counts. V gene TRBV4-2 combines with J gene TRBJ2-3, with TRBD1 identical over 7 bases. From germline, CDR1 is LGHNA and CDR2 YNFKEQ. The CDR3 is 15 residues long. V was clipped by 4 bases and J by 2 bases; unmatched bases: 6. CDR3 DNA sequence: TGTGCCAGCAGCCGGAACACAGGGGCCACAGATACGCAGTATTTT. This gives the protein CASSRNTGATDTQYF.

As DNA, the CDR3 is TGTGCCAGCAGCTGGGGACAGGGAAGCGACATTCAGTACTTC. Translated: CASSWGQGSDIQYF. This rearrangement joins TRBV5-4 to TRBJ2-4, with 9 bases that match TRBD1. The germline V gene has CDR1 SGHNT and CDR2 YYREEE (reference sequence). With 3 bases clipped from V and 8 bases from J, the junction kept 6 bases outside the gene matches. The CDR3 is 14 amino acids.

V usage is TRBV5-1 and J usage is TRBJ2-4; D may be TRBD1 (6 bases). Trimming removed 4 bases at V and 8 bases at J, with 16 bases between. This CDR3 is built from 14 residues. CDR1 is SGHRS and CDR2 is YFSETQ in the germline V gene. The CDR3 nucleotides are TGCGCCAGCAGCACAGGACAGACGGCGGACATTCAGTACTTC. It specifies CASSTGQTADIQYF. Based on the CDR3 plus reference TRBV5-1 and TRBJ2-4, the full variable domain is KAGVTQTPRYLIKTRGQQVTLSCSPISGHRSVSWYQQTPGQGLQFLFEYFSETQRNKGNFPGRFSGRQFSNSRSEMNVSTLELGDSALYLCASSTGQTADIQYFGAGTRLSVL.

This clone has more than one count but fewer than ten. The chain links TRBV30 to TRBJ1-6; D remains ambiguous. The CDR3 has 13 residues. Germline CDR1 and CDR2: GTSNPN and SVGIG (reference sequence). The V gene lost 7 bases and the J gene lost 6 bases, with 13 bases spanning the gap. The CDR3 loop reads CASPGGGNSPLHF. The CDR3 coding sequence is TGTGCCTCCCCCGGAGGAGGTAATTCACCCCTCCACTTT.

The chain links TRBV19 to TRBJ2-1; the match to TRBD2 covers 8 bases. CDR1 is LNHDA, CDR2 SQIVND, per germline (reference sequence). The ends lost 5 bases at V and 0 bases at J; junction bases unmatched: 15. This CDR3 comprises 19 residues. In DNA, the CDR3 is TGTGCCAGTAGTCCTGTTTCCGTATTGGGGACTAGCTCCTACAATGAGCAGTTCTTC. Translating it yields CASSPVSVLGTSSYNEQFF.

This clone turned up a few times. This chain uses TRBV12-5 with TRBJ2-2; TRBD1 might be the D (6 bases). Germline CDR1 reads LGHNT; CDR2 reads FRNRAP. Trimming removed 4 bases from V and 6 bases from J, with 12 bases in between. This CDR3 has 14 amino acids. This chain's CDR3 is CASGSTSGAGELFF. CDR3 DNA: TGTGCTAGTGGTTCAACCTCAGGGGCCGGGGAGCTGTTTTTT.

The chain uses TRBV2 and TRBJ1-6; a weak D match, TRBD1 (5 bases). Germline V lookup: CDR1 SNHLY, CDR2 FYNNEI. The CDR3 consists of 14 residues. Trimming pared 2 bases from V and 7 bases from J, leaving 9 bases between. DNA for the CDR3: TGTGCCAGCAGTGAACAGGGAAAGAATTCACCCCTCCACTTT. It specifies CASSEQGKNSPLHF.

This clone was seen only a few times. The V call is TRBV5-1, the J call TRBJ2-3; D is tentatively TRBD1 or TRBD2 (5 bases each). This CDR3 comprises 16 residues. With 0 bases removed from V and 4 bases from J, the gap between germline ends came to 15 bases. Germline V gives CDR1 SGHRS, CDR2 YFSETQ. The CDR3 sequence: CASSLGDRGGADTQYF. The CDR3 coding sequence is TGCGCCAGCAGCTTGGGGGACCGGGGCGGCGCAGATACGCAGTATTTT. Full variable domain (rest looked up from reference TRBV5-1 and TRBJ2-3): KAGVTQTPRYLIKTRGQQVTLSCSPISGHRSVSWYQQTPGQGLQFLFEYFSETQRNKGNFPGRFSGRQFSNSRSEMNVSTLELGDSALYLCASSLGDRGGADTQYFGPGTRLTVL.

CDR3 nucleotides: TGTGCCAGCAGCCACACCGGGGAGCTGTTTTTT. It is translated as CASSHTGELFF. V is TRBV14 and J is TRBJ2-2; D is uncertain. From germline, CDR1 is SGHDN and CDR2 FVKESK. The CDR3 totals 11 residues. Between the trimmed V and J ends, which lost 3 bases and 4 bases, there was a span of 0 bases.

Here the CDR3 DNA reads TGTGCCAGCAGTGGAGGGTTCAATGAGCAGTTCTTC. Its translation is CASSGGFNEQFF. The V and J genes are TRBV2 and TRBJ2-1, with a tentative D call TRBD2 (5 bases). CDR3 length equals 12 residues. Germline V CDR1 and CDR2: SNHLY, FYNNEI. The V end was cut by 4 bases, the J end by 6 bases, with 7 bases between.

This clone was counted a few times. The chain is built from TRBV27 and TRBJ2-1; possibly TRBD2 for D (7 bases). In germline, CDR1 is MNHEY, CDR2 SMNVEV (reference sequence). V dropped 2 bases and J dropped 1 base, with 18 bases sitting between them. The CDR3 totals 18 residues. CDR3 region: CASSLRGDRDISYNEQFF. CDR3 coding DNA: TGTGCCAGCAGTTTACGGGGGGACCGGGACATTTCCTACAATGAGCAGTTCTTC.

The V gene is TRBV30, the J gene TRBJ1-4; D gene ambiguous. Trimming removed 2 bases at V and 5 bases at J, with 6 bases between. The CDR3 is 12 residues long. Germline V lookup: CDR1 GTSNPN, CDR2 SVGIG (reference sequence). The CDR3 reads CAWSKWNEKLFF. The CDR3 nucleotides are TGTGCCTGGAGTAAGTGGAATGAAAAACTGTTTTTT.

There are a few counts of this clone. This chain links TRBV2 with TRBJ2-7; 10 bases map to TRBD1. CDR3 size: 14 residues. V trimming: 4 bases; J trimming: 1 base; junction bases outside the gene matches: 1. Germline values: CDR1 SNHLY, CDR2 FYNNEI. This CDR3 is CASSGTGGSYEQYF. The CDR3 DNA sequence: TGTGCCAGCAGTGGGACAGGGGGTTCCTACGAGCAGTACTTC.

The chain employs TRBV7-9 and TRBJ2-3; D remains ambiguous. The CDR3 sequence is 15 residues long. CDR1 and CDR2 (germline): SEHNR, FQNEAQ (reference sequence). The germline V and J ends were trimmed by 3 bases and 1 base, with 11 bases remaining between them. Here the CDR3 reads CASSFLGFRTDTQYF. The CDR3 region has the DNA TGTGCCAGCAGCTTTTTGGGGTTTCGCACAGATACGCAGTATTTT.

The chain carries TRBV29-1 and TRBJ2-1; 9 nucleotides line up with TRBD2. The CDR3 is 16 residues long. The V gene end was trimmed by 8 bases and the J gene end by 8 bases; junction bases not matched to a gene: 19. CDR1 and CDR2 (germline): SQVTM, ANQGSEA. CDR3 residues: CSMTPGGGVLLDEQFF. CDR3 nucleotides: TGCAGCATGACCCCCGGCGGGGGGGTCCTACTGGATGAGCAGTTCTTC.

The chain combines TRBV25-1 with TRBJ2-1; D might be TRBD2 (6 bases). Germline CDR1 MGHDK, CDR2 SYGVNS. CDR3 length equals 16 residues. The V end lost 2 bases, the J end lost 3 bases, and 14 bases lay between the germline ends. In nucleotides, the CDR3 is TGTGCCAGCAGTGAACTCGGCGGGGAAGACTACAATGAGCAGTTCTTC. Translating gives CASSELGGEDYNEQFF.

The rearrangement links TRBV19 to TRBJ2-1, with D hard to call. This CDR3 region has 14 residues. Trimming removed 5 bases from V and 5 bases from J, with 13 bases in between. Germline V gives CDR1 LNHDA, CDR2 SQIVND (reference sequence). CDR3 in DNA: TGTGCCAGTAGTGGGATGTTAATTAACAATGAGCAGTTCTTC. It specifies CASSGMLINNEQFF.

This rearrangement joins TRBV5-1 to TRBJ2-7; TRBD1 might be the D (6 bases). CDR3 length: 15 amino acids. From germline, CDR1 is SGHRS and CDR2 YFSETQ. V was trimmed by 0 bases and J by 4 bases, leaving 14 bases between them. This chain's CDR3 is CASSLDPGEAYEQYF. The CDR3 nucleotides read TGCGCCAGCAGCTTGGACCCAGGGGAAGCTTACGAGCAGTACTTC.

This clone appeared a few times. The germline gene is not matched at one end of the junction; a read error may be the cause. The chain is built from TRBV25-1 and TRBJ1-6, with D unresolved. This CDR3 has 12 amino acids. Germline V gene lookup returns CDR1 MGHDK and CDR2 SYGVNS. In DNA, the CDR3 is TGTGCCAGCAGTGAATGGATAGGAATCCTGTACTTT. Its translation is CASSEWIGILYF.

DNA for the CDR3: TGCAGCGTTGGGCTAGCGGCGACCTCTGGGGCCAACGTCCTGACTTTC. Protein sequence: CSVGLAATSGANVLTF. This chain links TRBV29-1 with TRBJ2-6, with 7 nucleotides matching TRBD2. The germline V gene has CDR1 SQVTM and CDR2 ANQGSEA. J was trimmed by 0 bases and V by 4 bases; bases with no gene match: 6. CDR3 length equals 16 residues.

The CDR3 nucleotides are TGTGCCAGCAGTTATTCGGACAGCTTCCCCTACGAGCAGTACTTC. Translated: CASSYSDSFPYEQYF. The genes are TRBV6-5 and TRBJ2-7, with D possibly TRBD1 on 6 matching bases. Germline CDR1 reads MNHEY; CDR2 reads SVGAGI. The CDR3 extends over 15 amino acids. Deletions cut 3 bases from V and 2 bases from J, with 14 bases between.